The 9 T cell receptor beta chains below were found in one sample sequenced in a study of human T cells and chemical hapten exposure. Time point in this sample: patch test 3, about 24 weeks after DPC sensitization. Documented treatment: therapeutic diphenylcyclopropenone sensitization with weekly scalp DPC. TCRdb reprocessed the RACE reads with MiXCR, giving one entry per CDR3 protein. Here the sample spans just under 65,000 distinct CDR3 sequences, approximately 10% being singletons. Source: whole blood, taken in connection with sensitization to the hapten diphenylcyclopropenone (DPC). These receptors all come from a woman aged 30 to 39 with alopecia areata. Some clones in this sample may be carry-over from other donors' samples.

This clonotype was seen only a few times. CDR3 region: CASSYTSSNQPQHF. CDR3 bases: TGTGCCAGCAGTTACACATCCAGCAATCAGCCCCAGCATTTT. The chain has TRBV6-2 or TRBV6-3 and TRBJ1-5; no firm D call. Per the germline V gene, CDR1 is MNHEY and CDR2 is SVGEGT. CDR3 size: 14 residues. V was shortened by 2 bases and J by 1 base, with 6 bases between the two germline ends.

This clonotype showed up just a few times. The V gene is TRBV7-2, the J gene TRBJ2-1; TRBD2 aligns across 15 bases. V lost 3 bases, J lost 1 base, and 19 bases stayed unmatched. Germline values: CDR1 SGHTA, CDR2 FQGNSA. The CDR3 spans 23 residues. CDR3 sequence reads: CASSFWTSGRADFYFRSYNEQFF. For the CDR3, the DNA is TGTGCCAGCAGCTTTTGGACTAGCGGGAGGGCCGATTTCTATTTTCGATCCTACAATGAGCAGTTCTTC.

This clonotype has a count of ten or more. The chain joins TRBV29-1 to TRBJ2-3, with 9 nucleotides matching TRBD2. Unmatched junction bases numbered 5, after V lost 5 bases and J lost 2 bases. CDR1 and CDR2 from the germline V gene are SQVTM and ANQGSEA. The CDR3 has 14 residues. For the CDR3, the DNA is TGCAGCGTTTGGCTAGCGGGAATCACAGATACGCAGTATTTT. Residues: CSVWLAGITDTQYF.

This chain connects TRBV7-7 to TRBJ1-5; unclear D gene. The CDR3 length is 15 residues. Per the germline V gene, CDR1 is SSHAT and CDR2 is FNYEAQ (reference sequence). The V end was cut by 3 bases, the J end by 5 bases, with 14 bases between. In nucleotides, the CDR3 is TGTGCCAGCAGCTTTCGCGGGTGTAACTATCAGCCCCAGCATTTT. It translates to CASSFRGCNYQPQHF.

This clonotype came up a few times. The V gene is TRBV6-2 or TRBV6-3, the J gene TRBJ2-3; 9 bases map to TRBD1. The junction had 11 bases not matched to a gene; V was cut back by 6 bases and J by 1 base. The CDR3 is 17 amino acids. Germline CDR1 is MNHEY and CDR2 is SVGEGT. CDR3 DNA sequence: TGTGCCAGCAGCCCTACGCGACAGGGGGTGGGCACAGATACGCAGTATTTT. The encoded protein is CASSPTRQGVGTDTQYF.

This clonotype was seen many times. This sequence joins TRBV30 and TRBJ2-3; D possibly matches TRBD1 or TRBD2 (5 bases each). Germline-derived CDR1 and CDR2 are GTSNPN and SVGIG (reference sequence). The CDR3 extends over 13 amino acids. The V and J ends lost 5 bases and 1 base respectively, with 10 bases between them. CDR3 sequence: CAWGTGRTDTQYF. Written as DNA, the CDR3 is TGTGCCTGGGGGACGGGGCGCACAGATACGCAGTATTTT.

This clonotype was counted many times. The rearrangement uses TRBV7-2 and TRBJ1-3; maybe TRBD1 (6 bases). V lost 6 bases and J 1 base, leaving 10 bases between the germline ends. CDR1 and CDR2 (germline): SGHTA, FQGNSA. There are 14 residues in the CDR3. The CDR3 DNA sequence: TGTGCCAGCAGGAACGACAGGTCTGGAAACACCATATATTTT. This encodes CASRNDRSGNTIYF.

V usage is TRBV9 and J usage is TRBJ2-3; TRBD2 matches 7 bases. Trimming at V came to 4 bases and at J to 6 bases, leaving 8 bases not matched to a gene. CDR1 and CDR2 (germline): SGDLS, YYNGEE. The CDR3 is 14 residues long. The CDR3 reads CASSPGLEMDTQYF. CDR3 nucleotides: TGTGCCAGCAGCCCAGGACTAGAGATGGATACGCAGTATTTT.

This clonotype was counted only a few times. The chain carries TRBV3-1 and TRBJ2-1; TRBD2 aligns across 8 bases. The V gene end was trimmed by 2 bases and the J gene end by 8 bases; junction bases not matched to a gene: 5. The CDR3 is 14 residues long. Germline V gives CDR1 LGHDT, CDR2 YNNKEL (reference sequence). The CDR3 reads CASSQLAGSDEQFF. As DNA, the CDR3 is TGTGCCAGCAGCCAATTAGCGGGAAGTGATGAGCAGTTCTTC.